The text below deals with one T cell receptor beta chain. The target antigen is unknown. The sample belongs to a study of cytomegalovirus exposure and HLA in healthy donors. General study findings and limits: According to an earlier analysis, most TCR beta V segments yielded productive rearrangements about 90% or about 30% of the time.

The PCR ran on 60 Vbeta and 13 Jbeta primers. This table comes from immunoSEQ multiplex PCR, and its TCRdb copy is limited to in-frame clones, with some not included. Of 150,000 to 200,000 clones in the sample, around 81% are singletons; the top ten hold 2.1%. This receptor was taken from a woman under 30 in good health and CMV-seropositive. The sample comprised PBMCs.

As DNA, the CDR3 is TGCGCCAGCAGCGCAACATGGGAGAACTATGGCTACACCTTC. Translated: CASSATWENYGYTF. V usage is TRBV5-1 and J usage is TRBJ1-2; D not resolved. Trimming removed 4 bases at V and 2 bases at J, with 12 bases between. Per germline, CDR1 SGHRS and CDR2 YFSETQ. The CDR3 extends over 14 amino acids.